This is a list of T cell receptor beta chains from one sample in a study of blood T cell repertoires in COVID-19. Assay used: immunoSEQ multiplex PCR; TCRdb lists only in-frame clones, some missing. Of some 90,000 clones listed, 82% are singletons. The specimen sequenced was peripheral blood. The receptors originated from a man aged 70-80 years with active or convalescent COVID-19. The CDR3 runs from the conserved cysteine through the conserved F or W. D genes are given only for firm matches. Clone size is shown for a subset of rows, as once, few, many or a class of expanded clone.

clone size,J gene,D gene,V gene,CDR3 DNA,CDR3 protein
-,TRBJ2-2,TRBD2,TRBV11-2,TGTGCCAGCAGGCAGGGAGGGATGAACACCGGGGAGCTGTTTTTT,CASRQGGMNTGELFF
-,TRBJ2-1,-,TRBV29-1,TGCAGCACCGAACCCCCCCGAGTTAACGACAATGAGCAGTTCTTC,CSTEPPRVNDNEQFF
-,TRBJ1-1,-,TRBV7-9,TGTGCCAGCAGGGGAGTGTCCGAAGCTTTCTTT,CASRGVSEAFF
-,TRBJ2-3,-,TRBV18,TGTGCCAGCTCACCACCCCCAAGCACAGATACGCAGTATTTT,CASSPPPSTDTQYF
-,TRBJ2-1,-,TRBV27,TGTGCCAGCAGTACGGCCGGGACAAACTCCTACAATGAGCAGTTCTTC,CASSTAGTNSYNEQFF
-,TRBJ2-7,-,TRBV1,TGCACCAGCAGCCAAGATCGGGAGCCCTACGAGCAGTACTTC,CTSSQDREPYEQYF
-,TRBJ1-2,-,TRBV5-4,TGTGCCAGCAGCTCTACGGGACAACCTACAGCGGGCTACACCTTC,CASSSTGQPTAGYTF
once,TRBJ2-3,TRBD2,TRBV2,TGTGCCAGCAGTGAACTAGGCGGGGGGCCCACAGATACGCAGTATTTT,CASSELGGGPTDTQYF
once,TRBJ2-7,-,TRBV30,TGTGCCTGGAGTTTAAACAGGGAGCAGTACTTC,CAWSLNREQYF
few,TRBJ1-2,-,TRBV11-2,TGTGCCAGCAGCTCTACAGGGTCCTATGGCTACACCTTC,CASSSTGSYGYTF
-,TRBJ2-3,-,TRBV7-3,TGTGCCAGCAATGCACCATTGAGCGGGTGGGGGGATACGCAGTATTTT,CASNAPLSGWGDTQYF
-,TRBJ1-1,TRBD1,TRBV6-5,TGTGCCAGCAGAGGGGGCACAGGGCACACTGAAGCTTTCTTT,CASRGGTGHTEAFF
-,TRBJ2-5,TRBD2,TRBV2,TGTGCCAGCAGTGAACGGAGCGGGGGGGTCGGGCTAAAGACCCAGTACTTC,CASSERSGGVGLKTQYF
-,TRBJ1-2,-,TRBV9,TGTGCCAGCAGCGTTATAACGGAGGGTGGCTACACCTTC,CASSVITEGGYTF
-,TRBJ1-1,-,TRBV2,TGTGCCAGCAGCGGACAGTTTAACACTGAAGCTTTCTTT,CASSGQFNTEAFF
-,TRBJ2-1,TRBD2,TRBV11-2,TGTGCCAGCAGCAGCGTGGCGGGGGGATACAATGAGCAGTTCTTC,CASSSVAGGYNEQFF
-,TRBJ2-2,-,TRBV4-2,TGTGCCAGCAGCCCGCGGCAGGGGGGCACCGGGGAGCTGTTTTTT,CASSPRQGGTGELFF
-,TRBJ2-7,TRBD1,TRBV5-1,TGCGCCAGCAGCTCCTTAGGACAGGCTTCCTACGAGCAGTACTTC,CASSSLGQASYEQYF
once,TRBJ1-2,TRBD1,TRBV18,TGTGCCAGCTCATCAACCGGACAGGGAGGTACGGGATATGGCTACACCTTC,CASSSTGQGGTGYGYTF
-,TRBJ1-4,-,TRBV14,TGTGCCAGCAGCCAAGGCAGGGCAACTAATGAAAAACTGTTTTTT,CASSQGRATNEKLFF
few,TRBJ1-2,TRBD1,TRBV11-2,TGTGCCAGCAGCCCAGGGACAGGCAGCTTGGGCTACACCTTC,CASSPGTGSLGYTF
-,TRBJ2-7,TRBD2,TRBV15,TGTGCCACCAGCAGTGGCACTAGCGGGCGTTTTGTTGAGCAGTACTTC,CATSSGTSGRFVEQYF
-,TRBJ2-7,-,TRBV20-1,TGCAGTGCCAGTACTCTCAACTACGAGCAGTACTTC,CSASTLNYEQYF
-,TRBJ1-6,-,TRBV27,TGTGCCAGCAGTTTATCGCAACAGGGAAAATCACCCCTCCACTTT,CASSLSQQGKSPLHF
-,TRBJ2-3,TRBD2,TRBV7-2,TGTGCCAGCAGCTTAGCAGGGACTAGCGGGGTAAATACGCAGTATTTT,CASSLAGTSGVNTQYF
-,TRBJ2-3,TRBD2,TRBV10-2,TGCGCCAGCACCAGGGTCCTAGCGGGGCCTAGCACAGATACGCAGTATTTT,CASTRVLAGPSTDTQYF
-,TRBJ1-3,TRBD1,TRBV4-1,TGCGCCAGCAGCCATCTCATTCCGGGACAGGGCTCTGGAAACACCATATATTTT,CASSHLIPGQGSGNTIYF
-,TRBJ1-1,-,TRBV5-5,TGTGCCAGCAGCTTGGTATTGACCCGCGGAGTGAACACTGAAGCTTTCTTT,CASSLVLTRGVNTEAFF
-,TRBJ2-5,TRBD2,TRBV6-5,TGTGCCAGCCGGCTAGCGGGGTGGGAGACCCAGTACTTC,CASRLAGWETQYF
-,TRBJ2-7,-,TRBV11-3,TGTGCCAGCAGCTCTCGACAGCCTCCCTACGAGCAGTACTTC,CASSSRQPPYEQYF
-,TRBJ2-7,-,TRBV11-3,TGTGCCAGCAGCTCCGGGACTTCCTACGAGCAGTACTTC,CASSSGTSYEQYF
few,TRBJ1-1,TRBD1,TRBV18,TGTGCCAGCTCAATCGAGACAGGGGGCGGAACTGAAGCTTTCTTT,CASSIETGGGTEAFF
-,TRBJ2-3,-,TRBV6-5,TGTGCCAGCAGTTTAAGGGGGAACACAGATACGCAGTATTTT,CASSLRGNTDTQYF
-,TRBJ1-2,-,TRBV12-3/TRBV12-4,TGTGCCAGCAGTCAGGGGTATGGCTACACCTTC,CASSQGYGYTF
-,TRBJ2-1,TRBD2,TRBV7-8,TGTGCCAGCAGCTTTGGGCGGGGGGGTTACAATGAGCAGTTCTTC,CASSFGRGGYNEQFF
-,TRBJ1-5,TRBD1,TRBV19,TGTGCCAGTAGGTATAAGGCAGGGGGCGATCAGCCCCAGCATTTT,CASRYKAGGDQPQHF
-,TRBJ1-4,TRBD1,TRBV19,TGTGCCAGTAGTACGGACAGGGTCCCTGAAAAACTGTTTTTT,CASSTDRVPEKLFF
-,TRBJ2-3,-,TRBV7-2,TGTGCCAGCAGCTCCCAGAGCGGGCGCACAGATACGCAGTATTTT,CASSSQSGRTDTQYF
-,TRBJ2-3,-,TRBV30,TGTGCCTGGTCCGGGGGGCGCACAGATACGCAGTATTTT,CAWSGGRTDTQYF
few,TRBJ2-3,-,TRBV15,TGTGCCACCAGCAGCAAGCGGATTAGCACAGATACGCAGTATTTT,CATSSKRISTDTQYF
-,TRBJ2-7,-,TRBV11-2,TGTGCCAGCAGTTACAGGGGAGGCGAGCAGTACTTC,CASSYRGGEQYF
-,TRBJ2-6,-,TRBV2,TGTGCCAGCGGGGCAGCAATGTCTGGGGCCAACGTCCTGACTTTC,CASGAAMSGANVLTF
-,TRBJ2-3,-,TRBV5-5,TGTGCCAGCAGCTTGGCGGGGGGCAGGGGCGGCACAGATACGCAGTATTTT,CASSLAGGRGGTDTQYF
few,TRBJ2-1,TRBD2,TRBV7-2,TGTGCCAGCAGCTTAGGGACTAGCGGGGGCCAAAATGAGCAGTTCTTC,CASSLGTSGGQNEQFF
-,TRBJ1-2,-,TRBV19,TGTGCCAGTAGTAACGCCGTGTCGGGACTCCGCGGCTACACCTTC,CASSNAVSGLRGYTF
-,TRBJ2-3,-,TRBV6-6,TGTGCCAGCAGTTACTCGACAGCGTCGAACGATTATTTT,CASSYSTASNDYF
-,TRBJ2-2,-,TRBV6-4,TGTGCCAGCAGTGAGCAGGGTTGGAACACCGGGGAGCTGTTTTTT,CASSEQGWNTGELFF
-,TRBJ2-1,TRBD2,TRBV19,TGTGCCAGTAGTATTAGCGGGGGATCCTACAATGAGCAGTTCTTC,CASSISGGSYNEQFF
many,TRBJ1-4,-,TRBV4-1,TGCGCCAGCAGCCAAGATCCCCAGAAATTCGCAAAACTGTTTTTT,CASSQDPQKFAKLFF
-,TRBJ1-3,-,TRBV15,TGTGCCACCAGCAGAGACCCCCCGGGGAGCTCTGGAAACACCATATATTTT,CATSRDPPGSSGNTIYF
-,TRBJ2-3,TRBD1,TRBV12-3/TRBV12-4,TGTGCCACCCAAGACAGGGGGAAAGATACGCAGTATTTT,CATQDRGKDTQYF
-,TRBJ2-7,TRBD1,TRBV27,TGTGCCAGCAGTTTATCGAGGGGGCGAGAGCAGTACTTC,CASSLSRGREQYF
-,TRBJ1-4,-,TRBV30,TGTGCCTGGGGTCAGGCGAATAGTGAAAAACTGTTTTTT,CAWGQANSEKLFF
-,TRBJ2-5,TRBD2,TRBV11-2,TGTGCCAGCAGCCTGAGCGGGGGGGAAGTGGAGACCCAGTACTTC,CASSLSGGEVETQYF
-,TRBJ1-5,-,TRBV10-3,TGTGCCACGAACAGGGAGTCCAATCAGCCCCAGCATTTT,CATNRESNQPQHF
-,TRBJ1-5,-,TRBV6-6,TGTGCCAGCAGGAAGATCGGGACACAGAGCAATCAGCCCCAGCATTTT,CASRKIGTQSNQPQHF
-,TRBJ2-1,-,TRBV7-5,TGTGCCAGTACCGGGACAAGCTATGAGCAGTTCTTC,CASTGTSYEQFF